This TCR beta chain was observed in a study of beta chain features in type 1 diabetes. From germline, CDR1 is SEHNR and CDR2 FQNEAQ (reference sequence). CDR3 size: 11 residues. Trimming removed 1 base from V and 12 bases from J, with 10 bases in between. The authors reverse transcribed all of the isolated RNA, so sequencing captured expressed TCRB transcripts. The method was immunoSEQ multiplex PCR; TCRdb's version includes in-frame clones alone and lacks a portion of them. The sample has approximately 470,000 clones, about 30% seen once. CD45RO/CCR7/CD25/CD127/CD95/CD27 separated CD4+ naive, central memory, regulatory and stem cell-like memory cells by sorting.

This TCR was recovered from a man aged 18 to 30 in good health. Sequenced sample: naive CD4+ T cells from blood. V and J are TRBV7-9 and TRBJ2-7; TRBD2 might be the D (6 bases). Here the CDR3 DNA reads TGTGCCAGCAGCTTAGGCGGGACCGCGTACTTC. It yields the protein CASSLGGTAYF.